One sample yielded the 31 T cell receptor beta chains listed below, sequenced in a study of T-cell memory formation after mild COVID-19. A single record per CDR3 protein comes from TCRdb applying MiXCR to the 5' RACE reads. The sample shows 250,000 to 350,000 distinct CDR3 sequences, roughly an eighth of them seen only once. The sample consisted of PBMCs or a T cell subset sorted from them (not recorded which). These receptors were collected from a young man who had mild COVID-19 (a few samples of this study predate the infection). Cell type and time point are not known.

A few counts support this clonotype. The chain carries TRBV4-3 and TRBJ2-7; D remains ambiguous. Between the trimmed V and J ends, which lost 1 base and 3 bases, there was a span of 13 bases. Germline CDR1 and CDR2: LGHNA and YSLEER. This CDR3 comprises 15 residues. CDR3 DNA: TGCGCCAGCAGCCAAGTTCGACTCCCAGGCTACGAGCAGTACTTC. Its translation: CASSQVRLPGYEQYF.

This chain's CDR3 is CASSQPGGRYQPQHF. The CDR3 nucleotides read TGTGCCAGCAGCCAACCGGGAGGGAGATATCAGCCCCAGCATTTT. The chain links TRBV7-2 to TRBJ1-5; D unresolved. V lost 5 bases to trimming and J lost 5 bases, with 16 bases between them. Germline V gives CDR1 SGHTA, CDR2 FQGNSA. The CDR3 has 15 amino acids.

This clonotype was detected many times. The chain carries TRBV5-1 and TRBJ2-1; D not resolved. V was cut by 4 bases and J by 4 bases, with 9 bases left in between. This CDR3 region has 13 residues. Germline values: CDR1 SGHRS, CDR2 YFSETQ. CDR3 coding DNA: TGCGCCAGCAGCAATGACAATTACAATGAGCAGTTCTTC. Protein product: CASSNDNYNEQFF. The full variable domain, with the rest looked up from reference TRBV5-1 and TRBJ2-1, is KAGVTQTPRYLIKTRGQQVTLSCSPISGHRSVSWYQQTPGQGLQFLFEYFSETQRNKGNFPGRFSGRQFSNSRSEMNVSTLELGDSALYLCASSNDNYNEQFFGPGTRLTVL.

Only a few counts were recorded for this clonotype. The rearrangement uses TRBV7-2 and TRBJ2-6; the D is unclear. Germline-derived CDR1 and CDR2 are SGHTA and FQGNSA. CDR3 length: 18 amino acids. V gave up 2 bases and J gave up 0 bases, with 14 bases separating them. CDR3: CASSLLLGLSSGANVLTF. The CDR3 nucleotides are TGTGCCAGCAGCTTACTCCTAGGTCTAAGCTCTGGGGCCAACGTCCTGACTTTC.

The rearrangement uses TRBV29-1 and TRBJ2-2; D not certain. Per germline, CDR1 SQVTM and CDR2 ANQGSEA. The V end was cut by 7 bases, the J end by 2 bases, with 14 bases between. The CDR3 covers 14 residues. For the CDR3, the DNA is TGCAGCGCCGGCGTGGGGTACAACACCGGGGAGCTGTTTTTT. Its translation is CSAGVGYNTGELFF.

The chain couples TRBV6-5 to TRBJ1-6; 9 nucleotides agree with TRBD1. The CDR3 loop spans 15 amino acids. J was trimmed by 7 bases and V by 4 bases; bases with no gene match: 5. Germline V gene sequence: CDR1 MNHEY, CDR2 SVGAGI. The CDR3 here is CASSWGQGSNSPLHF. In DNA form, the CDR3 reads TGTGCCAGCAGTTGGGGACAGGGTTCGAATTCACCCCTCCACTTT.

The V gene is TRBV10-2, the J gene TRBJ2-3, with D unclear. With 7 bases removed from V and 1 base from J, the gap between germline ends came to 3 bases. The CDR3 consists of 11 residues. The germline V gene has CDR1 WSHSY and CDR2 SAAADI. DNA for the CDR3: TGCGCCAGCACGGGCACAGATACGCAGTATTTT. It encodes CASTGTDTQYF.

The chain couples TRBV6-5 to TRBJ1-4; weak D call: TRBD1 (6 bases). The germline gives CDR1 MNHEY, CDR2 SVGAGI. This CDR3 is 13 amino acids long. V lost 5 bases and J 8 bases, leaving 12 bases between the germline ends. The CDR3 protein is CASSRTEYEKLFF. In DNA form, the CDR3 reads TGTGCCAGCAGTCGGACAGAATACGAAAAACTGTTTTTT.

This clonotype has just a few counts. The CDR3 DNA sequence: TGTGCCAGCAGTTTGGGCAGGGGTACCTATGGCTACACCTTC. Encoded protein: CASSLGRGTYGYTF. J is TRBJ1-2 and V is TRBV12-3 or TRBV12-4; a possible D gene is TRBD1 (6 bases). Trimming took 3 bases from V and 4 from J, leaving 12 bases between them. The CDR3 totals 14 residues.

This clonotype has at least ten counts. The rearrangement links TRBV5-1 to TRBJ2-7; perhaps TRBD1 as D (5 bases). Germline V gives CDR1 SGHRS, CDR2 YFSETQ. The length of the CDR3 is 15 residues. V was trimmed by 0 bases and J by 2 bases, leaving 12 bases between them. CDR3 region: CASSLVTGRTYEQYF. The CDR3 DNA reads TGCGCCAGCAGCTTGGTCACAGGAAGAACCTACGAGCAGTACTTC.

DNA for the CDR3: TGTGCCAGCAGTTTCGGACAGGGGGCAGACTATGGCTACACCTTC. This gives the protein CASSFGQGADYGYTF. V usage is TRBV12-3 or TRBV12-4 and J usage is TRBJ1-2; 11 nucleotides line up with TRBD1. The CDR3 spans 15 residues. With 3 bases clipped from V and 3 bases from J, the junction kept 3 bases outside the gene matches.

This clonotype turned up a few times. The rearrangement links TRBV12-3 or TRBV12-4 to TRBJ2-7; D is perhaps TRBD2 (6 bases). V lost 6 bases and J 4 bases, leaving 13 bases between the germline ends. The CDR3 contains 13 residues. CDR3 loop: CASSPGLSYEQYV. The CDR3 DNA is TGTGCCAGCAGCCCGGGACTTTCATACGAGCAGTACGTC.

This rearrangement joins TRBV6-4 to TRBJ2-5; 9 bases are a match to TRBD1. Germline loops: CDR1 MRHNA, CDR2 SNTAGT. The V gene end was trimmed by 6 bases and the J gene end by 1 base; junction bases not matched to a gene: 6. The CDR3 length is 15 residues. CDR3 nucleotide sequence: TGTGCCAGCAGAGACAGGGGGGAGCCCCAAGAGACCCAGTACTTC. It specifies CASRDRGEPQETQYF.

The CDR3, as DNA: TGTGCCAGCAGGCCACAGGGTTCCTCCTACGAGCAGTACTTC. Amino acid sequence: CASRPQGSSYEQYF. This chain joins TRBV6-2 or TRBV6-3 and TRBJ2-7; D may be TRBD1 (6 bases). Germline CDR1 MNHEY, CDR2 SVGEGT. The CDR3 extends over 14 amino acids. V lost 6 bases and J 0 bases, leaving 12 bases between the germline ends.

This clonotype has more than one count but fewer than ten. The rearrangement links TRBV29-1 to TRBJ2-5; 8 nucleotides match TRBD2. The CDR3 covers 15 residues. V was pared by 3 bases and J by 9 bases, with 15 bases of the junction left unmatched. Germline V gives CDR1 SQVTM, CDR2 ANQGSEA. The CDR3 region is CSVDTLSGTSGSQYF. CDR3 nucleotide sequence: TGCAGCGTTGACACCCTCTCCGGGACTAGTGGTTCCCAGTACTTC.

V is TRBV7-3 and J is TRBJ2-3; no reliable D call. Trimming took off 2 bases at V and 9 bases at J, with 9 bases between the two ends. CDR3 size: 12 residues. The germline V gene has CDR1 SGHTA and CDR2 FQGTGA. DNA of the CDR3: TGTGCCAGCAGCTTAGGCCCGGGCACGCAGTATTTT. Protein sequence: CASSLGPGTQYF. The variable domain in full, with the rest retrieved from reference TRBV7-3 and TRBJ2-3, is GAGVSQTPSNKVTEKGKYVELRCDPISGHTALYWYRQSLGQGPEFLIYFQGTGAADDSGLPNDRFFAVRPEGSVSTLKIQRTERGDSAVYLCASSLGPGTQYFGPGTRLTVL.

At least ten counts were recorded for this clonotype. The gene calls are TRBV5-6 and TRBJ2-5; no firm D call. There are 14 residues in the CDR3. Per germline, CDR1 SGHDT and CDR2 YYEEEE. Deletions cut 0 bases from V and 5 bases from J, with 11 bases between. The CDR3 reads CASSLDVGWETQYF. For the CDR3, the DNA is TGTGCCAGCAGCTTGGATGTTGGGTGGGAGACCCAGTACTTC.

The chain joins TRBV6-2 or TRBV6-3 to TRBJ2-3; the D call may be TRBD1 or TRBD2 (5 bases each). The CDR3 is 12 amino acids. Germline V gene lookup returns CDR1 MNHEY and CDR2 SVGEGT. Trimming stripped 5 bases from V and 9 bases from J, with 12 bases between. The CDR3 DNA reads as TGTGCCAGCAGTCCAGGGAGTTGGACGCAGTATTTT. Its translation is CASSPGSWTQYF.

The chain uses TRBV4-1 and TRBJ1-1, with 8 bases aligning to TRBD1. The CDR3 contains 14 residues. CDR1 and CDR2 (germline): MGHRA, YSYEKL. V dropped 6 bases and J dropped 10; count of bases not matched to a gene: 13. DNA for the CDR3: TGCGCCAGCAGGAGAACTACAGGGGGAGGGGGAGCTTTCTTT. Protein sequence: CASRRTTGGGGAFF.

This clonotype was detected a few times. This rearrangement joins TRBV21-1 to TRBJ1-2; TRBD1, the D gene given by the table, was not confirmed from the DNA. TRBV21-1 constitutes a pseudogene. The CDR3 loop spans 14 amino acids. The chain's CDR3 is CASNRDRVLDGYTF. For the CDR3, the DNA is TGTGCCAGCAACAGAGACAGGGTGCTTGATGGCTACACCTTC.

The V and J genes are TRBV6-2 or TRBV6-3 and TRBJ2-1; TRBD1 matches 7 bases. Germline V gene data show CDR1 as MNHEY and CDR2 as SVGEGT. The CDR3 loop spans 16 amino acids. V lost 4 bases and J lost 6; bases outside the gene matches: 12. CDR3 nucleotides: TGTGCCAGCAGTTCGGGACAGTGGAAAGGGGGCAATGAGCAGTTCTTC. It specifies CASSSGQWKGGNEQFF.

This clonotype has more than one count but fewer than ten. V and J are TRBV10-3 and TRBJ2-5; possible D gene TRBD1, 5 bases. This CDR3 is 14 amino acids long. Germline V lookup: CDR1 ENHRY, CDR2 SYGVKD. The V gene lost 3 bases and the J gene lost 3 bases, with 11 bases spanning the gap. CDR3 sequence: CAISENSREETQYF. The CDR3 nucleotides are TGTGCCATCAGTGAAAACTCCAGGGAAGAGACCCAGTACTTC.

The rearrangement links TRBV12-3 or TRBV12-4 to TRBJ2-2; no clear D gene. V lost 3 bases and J 2 bases, leaving 4 bases between the germline ends. The CDR3 length is 13 residues. CDR3 bases: TGTGCCAGCAGTTTGCACAACACCGGGGAGCTGTTTTTT. Translating it yields CASSLHNTGELFF.

This clonotype was observed a few times. This rearrangement joins TRBV7-3 to TRBJ1-1; D is uncertain. This CDR3 spans 16 amino acids. V dropped 5 bases and J dropped 0 bases, with 16 bases sitting between them. Per the germline V gene, CDR1 is SGHTA and CDR2 is FQGTGA. For the CDR3, the DNA is TGTGCCAGCAGCCCCGGGCACAACCTCATGAACACTGAAGCTTTCTTT. This codes for CASSPGHNLMNTEAFF.

The J gene is TRBJ2-7, the V gene TRBV5-5, with 10 bases identical to TRBD2. V lost 4 bases and J lost 2; bases outside the gene matches: 3. Germline V gene data show CDR1 as SGHKS and CDR2 as YYEKEE (reference sequence). This CDR3 region has 14 residues. CDR3 bases: TGTGCCAGCAGCACCCTAGCGGGGGCCTACGAGCAGTACTTC. As protein: CASSTLAGAYEQYF.

The chain uses TRBV9 and TRBJ1-2; 7 bases align to TRBD1. V was clipped by 4 bases and J by 4 bases; unmatched bases: 10. Looked up from germline, CDR1 is SGDLS and CDR2 is YYNGEE. CDR3 length: 15 amino acids. DNA of the CDR3: TGTGCCAGCAGCAAACCGGGACAGCCCCTCTATGGCTACACCTTC. It codes for CASSKPGQPLYGYTF.

This chain links TRBV7-9 with TRBJ1-2; 7 bases fit TRBD1. The CDR3 runs 14 residues. Germline V gene sequence: CDR1 SEHNR, CDR2 FQNEAQ (reference sequence). V shed 3 bases and J 3 bases; nucleotides not matched to a gene: 4. The CDR3 loop is CASSLGQSDYGYTF. In nucleotides, the CDR3 is TGTGCCAGCAGCTTGGGACAGTCCGACTATGGCTACACCTTC.

This clonotype was seen more than once but under ten times. The CDR3 nucleotides are TGCGCCAGCAGCCAACGGACTAGCACAGATACGCAGTATTTT. This encodes CASSQRTSTDTQYF. This rearrangement joins TRBV5-1 to TRBJ2-3; D is perhaps TRBD2 (5 bases). CDR3 length equals 14 residues. From germline, CDR1 is SGHRS and CDR2 YFSETQ. Trimming shortened V by 4 bases and J by 0 bases, and 9 bases separated the two germline ends.

The rearrangement joins TRBV2 to TRBJ2-7, with D tentatively TRBD1 (6 bases). The CDR3 extends over 14 amino acids. V lost 2 bases to trimming and J lost 2 bases, with 10 bases between them. The germline V gene encodes CDR1 SNHLY and CDR2 FYNNEI. CDR3 sequence: CASSEPDRTYEQYF. The CDR3 DNA sequence: TGTGCCAGCAGTGAACCCGACAGGACCTACGAGCAGTACTTC.

The CDR3 sequence is CASSQGVGRTHQPQHF. The CDR3 nucleotides read TGCGCCAGCAGCCAAGGGGTTGGCAGGACCCATCAGCCCCAGCATTTT. This chain connects TRBV4-1 to TRBJ1-5; D is undetermined. Germline assignment: CDR1 MGHRA and CDR2 YSYEKL. The V gene lost 1 base and the J gene lost 5 bases, with 15 bases spanning the gap. The CDR3 runs to 16 residues.

This clonotype was recorded at least ten times. The chain employs TRBV5-1 and TRBJ2-1; D is ambiguous. The CDR3 length is 15 residues. V lost 1 base, J lost 0 bases, and 8 bases lay in between. CDR1 is SGHRS and CDR2 is YFSETQ in the germline V gene. As DNA, the CDR3 is TGCGCCAGCAGCTTGTGGGGTATCTCCTACAATGAGCAGTTCTTC. Encoded protein: CASSLWGISYNEQFF.